This T cell receptor (beta chain) emerged from a study of CD8+CD57+ T cells in acquired aplastic anemia. Study information: Quantities of DNA derived from sorted CD4+ and CD8+ cells averaged around 3.2 ug.

V was shortened by 5 bases and J by 7 bases, with 17 bases between the two germline ends. Germline V CDR1 and CDR2: SQVTM, ANQGSEA. The CDR3 has 14 amino acids. Genomic DNA constituted the template upon which TCR beta VDJ and CDR3 profiling was performed. TCRdb recomputed calls from the reads with MiXCR, one row per CDR3 protein. The sample shows 350,000 to 450,000 distinct CDR3 sequences, approximately 70% of them seen only once. The table lists this clonotype with many counts. This sequence joins TRBV29-1 and TRBJ1-4; D is uncertain. Specimen: sorted CD4+, CD8+, or CD8+CD57+ T cells (not recorded which) from PBMCs. The receptor's source is a human donor in good health, serving as a control. This CDR3 reads CSVSHGAKGEKLFF. The CDR3 nucleotides are TGCAGCGTTTCTCACGGAGCGAAAGGTGAAAAACTGTTTTTT. Full variable domain (remainder filled in from reference TRBV29-1 and TRBJ1-4): SAVISQKPSRDICQRGTSLTIQCQVDSQVTMMFWYRQQPGQSLTLIATANQGSEATYESGFVIDKFPISRPNLTFSTLTVSNMSPEDSSIYLCSVSHGAKGEKLFFGSGTQLSVL.